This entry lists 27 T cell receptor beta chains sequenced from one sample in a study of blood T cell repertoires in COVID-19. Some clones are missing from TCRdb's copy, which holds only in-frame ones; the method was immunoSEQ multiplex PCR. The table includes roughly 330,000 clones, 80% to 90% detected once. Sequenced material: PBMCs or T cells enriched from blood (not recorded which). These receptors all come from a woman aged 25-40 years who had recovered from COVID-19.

Here the CDR3 DNA reads TGTGCCAGCATTTCGGGGGGGCTGAACACCGGGGAGCTGTTTTTT. It yields the protein CASISGGLNTGELFF. The V call is TRBV28, the J call TRBJ2-2; 8 bases match TRBD2. Germline CDR1 MDHEN, CDR2 SYDVKM. V lost 7 bases, J lost 1 base, and 5 bases stayed unmatched. CDR3 length equals 15 residues.

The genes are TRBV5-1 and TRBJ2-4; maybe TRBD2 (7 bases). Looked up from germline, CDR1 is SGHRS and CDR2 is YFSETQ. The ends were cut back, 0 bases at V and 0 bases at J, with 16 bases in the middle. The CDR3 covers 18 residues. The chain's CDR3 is CASSLAGGGGLAKNIQYF. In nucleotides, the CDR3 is TGCGCCAGCAGCTTGGCCGGGGGCGGGGGCCTAGCCAAAAACATTCAGTACTTC.

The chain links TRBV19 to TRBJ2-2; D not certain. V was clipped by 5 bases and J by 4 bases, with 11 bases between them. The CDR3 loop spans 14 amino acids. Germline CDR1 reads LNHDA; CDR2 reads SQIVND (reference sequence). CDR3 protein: CASSVWASTGELFF. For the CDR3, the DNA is TGTGCCAGTAGTGTGTGGGCCTCCACCGGGGAGCTGTTTTTT.

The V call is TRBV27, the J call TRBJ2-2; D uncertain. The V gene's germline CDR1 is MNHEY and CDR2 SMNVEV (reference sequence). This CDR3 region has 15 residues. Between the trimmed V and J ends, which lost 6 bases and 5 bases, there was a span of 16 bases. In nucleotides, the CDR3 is TGTGCCAGCAGCCCTACCTCGTGGTGGACCGGGGAGCTGTTTTTT. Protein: CASSPTSWWTGELFF.

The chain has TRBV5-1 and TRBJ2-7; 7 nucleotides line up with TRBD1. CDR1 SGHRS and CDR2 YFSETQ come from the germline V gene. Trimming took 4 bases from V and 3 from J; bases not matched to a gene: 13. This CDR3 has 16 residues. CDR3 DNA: TGCGCCAGCAGCCCACAAGGGGCACAGGGGATCTACGAGCAGTACTTC. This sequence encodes CASSPQGAQGIYEQYF.

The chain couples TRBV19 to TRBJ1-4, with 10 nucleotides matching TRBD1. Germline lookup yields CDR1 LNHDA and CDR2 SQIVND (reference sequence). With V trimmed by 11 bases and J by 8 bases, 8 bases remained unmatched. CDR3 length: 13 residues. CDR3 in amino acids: CAPRTGGREKLFF. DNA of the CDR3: TGTGCCCCCCGGACAGGGGGGAGGGAAAAACTGTTTTTT. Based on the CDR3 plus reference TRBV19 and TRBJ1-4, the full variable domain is DGGITQSPKYLFRKEGQNVTLSCEQNLNHDAMYWYRQDPGQGLRLIYYSQIVNDFQKGDIAEGYSVSREKKESFPLTVTSAQKNPTAFYLCAPRTGGREKLFFGSGTQLSVL.

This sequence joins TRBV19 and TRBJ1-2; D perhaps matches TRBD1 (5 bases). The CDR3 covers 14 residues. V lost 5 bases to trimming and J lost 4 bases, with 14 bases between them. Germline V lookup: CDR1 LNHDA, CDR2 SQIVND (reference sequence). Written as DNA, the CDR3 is TGTGCCAGTAGTTCGGGGGATCCCCGCTATGGCTACACCTTC. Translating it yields CASSSGDPRYGYTF.

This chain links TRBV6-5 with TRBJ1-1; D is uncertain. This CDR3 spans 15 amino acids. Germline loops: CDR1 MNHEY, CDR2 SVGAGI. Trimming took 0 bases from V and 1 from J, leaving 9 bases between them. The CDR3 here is CASSYSRRANTEAFF. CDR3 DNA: TGTGCCAGCAGTTACTCGCGGAGAGCGAACACTGAAGCTTTCTTT.

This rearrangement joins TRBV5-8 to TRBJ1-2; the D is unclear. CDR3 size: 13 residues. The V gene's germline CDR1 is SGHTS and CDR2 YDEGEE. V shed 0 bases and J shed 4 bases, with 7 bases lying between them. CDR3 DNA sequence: TGTGCCAGCAGCTTGGACGGTATCTATGGCTACACCTTC. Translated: CASSLDGIYGYTF.

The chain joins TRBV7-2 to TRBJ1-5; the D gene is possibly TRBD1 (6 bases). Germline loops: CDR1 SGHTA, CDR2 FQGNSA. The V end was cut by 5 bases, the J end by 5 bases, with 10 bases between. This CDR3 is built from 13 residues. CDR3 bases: TGTGCCAGCAGCCTACAGGGAGATCAGCCCCAGCATTTT. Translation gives CASSLQGDQPQHF.

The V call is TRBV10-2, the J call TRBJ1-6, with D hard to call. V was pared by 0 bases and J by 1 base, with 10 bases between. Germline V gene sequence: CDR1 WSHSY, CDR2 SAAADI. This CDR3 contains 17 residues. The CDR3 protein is CASSESKRVSYNSPLHF. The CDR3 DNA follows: TGCGCCAGCAGTGAGTCAAAGAGGGTATCCTATAATTCACCCCTCCACTTT.

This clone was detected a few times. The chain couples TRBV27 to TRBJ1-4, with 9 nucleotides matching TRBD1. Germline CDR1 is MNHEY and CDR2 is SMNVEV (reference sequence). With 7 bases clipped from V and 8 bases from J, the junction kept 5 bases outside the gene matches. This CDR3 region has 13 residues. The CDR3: CASTGQGREKLFF. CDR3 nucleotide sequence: TGTGCCAGCACGGGACAGGGCCGCGAAAAACTGTTTTTT.

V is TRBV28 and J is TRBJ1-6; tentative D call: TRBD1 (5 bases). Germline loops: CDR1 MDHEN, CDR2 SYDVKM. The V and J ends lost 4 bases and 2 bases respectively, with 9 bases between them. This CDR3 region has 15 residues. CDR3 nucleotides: TGTGCCAGCAGTTCAGGGCAGACCTATAATTCACCCCTCCACTTT. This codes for CASSSGQTYNSPLHF.

The CDR3 coding sequence is TGTGCCAGCAGTATCGTCGGAAACACCATATATTTT. Encoded protein: CASSIVGNTIYF. The chain carries TRBV12-3 or TRBV12-4 and TRBJ1-3; D is unresolved. V dropped 5 bases and J dropped 4 bases, with 6 bases sitting between them. The CDR3 is 12 residues long.

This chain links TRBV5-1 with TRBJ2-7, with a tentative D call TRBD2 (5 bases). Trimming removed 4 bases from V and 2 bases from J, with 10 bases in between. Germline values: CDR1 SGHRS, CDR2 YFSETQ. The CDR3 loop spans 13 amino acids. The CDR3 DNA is TGCGCCAGCAGCCGGGGTGGGACCTACGAGCAGTACTTC. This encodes CASSRGGTYEQYF.

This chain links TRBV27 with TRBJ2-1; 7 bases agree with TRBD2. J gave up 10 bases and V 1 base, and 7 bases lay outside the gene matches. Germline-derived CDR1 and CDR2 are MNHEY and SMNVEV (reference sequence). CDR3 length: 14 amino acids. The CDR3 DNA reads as TGTGCCAGCAGTTTATGGGCGGGGACTATAGAGCAGTTCTTC. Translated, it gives CASSLWAGTIEQFF.

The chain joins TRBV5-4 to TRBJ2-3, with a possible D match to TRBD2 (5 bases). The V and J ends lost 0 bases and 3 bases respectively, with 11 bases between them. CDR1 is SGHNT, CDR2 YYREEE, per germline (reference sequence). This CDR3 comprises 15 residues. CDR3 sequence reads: CASSLASRGTDTQYF. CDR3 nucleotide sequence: TGTGCCAGCAGCTTGGCCAGTCGCGGGACAGATACGCAGTATTTT.

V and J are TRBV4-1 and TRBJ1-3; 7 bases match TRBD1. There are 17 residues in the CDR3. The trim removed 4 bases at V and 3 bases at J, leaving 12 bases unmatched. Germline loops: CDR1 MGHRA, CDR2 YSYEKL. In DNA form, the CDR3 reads TGCGCCAGCAGCCGGGGGGCCGGGACAGAGTTTGGAAACACCATATATTTT. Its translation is CASSRGAGTEFGNTIYF.

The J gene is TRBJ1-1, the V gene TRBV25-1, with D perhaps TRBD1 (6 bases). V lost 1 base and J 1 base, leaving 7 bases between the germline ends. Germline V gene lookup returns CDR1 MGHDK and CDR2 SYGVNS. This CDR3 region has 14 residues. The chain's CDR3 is CASSELGQNTEAFF. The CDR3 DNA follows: TGTGCCAGCAGTGAATTGGGACAGAACACTGAAGCTTTCTTT.

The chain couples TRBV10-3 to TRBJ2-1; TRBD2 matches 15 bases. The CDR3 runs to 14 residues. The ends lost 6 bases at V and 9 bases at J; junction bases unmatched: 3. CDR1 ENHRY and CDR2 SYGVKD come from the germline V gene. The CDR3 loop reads CAISRTSGGVEQFF. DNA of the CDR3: TGTGCCATCAGCCGGACTAGCGGGGGGGTTGAGCAGTTCTTC.

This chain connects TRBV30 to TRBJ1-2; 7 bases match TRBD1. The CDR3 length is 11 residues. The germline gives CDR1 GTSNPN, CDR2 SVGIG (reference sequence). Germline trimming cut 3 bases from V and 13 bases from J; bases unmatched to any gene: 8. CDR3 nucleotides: TGTGCCTGGAGCGCCCGACAGGGATGCACCTTC. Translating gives CAWSARQGCTF.

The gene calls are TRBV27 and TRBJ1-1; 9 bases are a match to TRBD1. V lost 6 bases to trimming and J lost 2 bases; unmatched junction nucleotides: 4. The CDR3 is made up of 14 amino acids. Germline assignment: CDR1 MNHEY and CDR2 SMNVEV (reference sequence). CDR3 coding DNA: TGTGCCAGCAGGACGGACAGGGGAAACACTGAAGCTTTCTTT. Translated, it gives CASRTDRGNTEAFF.

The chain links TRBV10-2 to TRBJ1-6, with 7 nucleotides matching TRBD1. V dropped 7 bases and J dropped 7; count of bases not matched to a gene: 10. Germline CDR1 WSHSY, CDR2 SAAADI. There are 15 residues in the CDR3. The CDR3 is CASKRQGLDNSPLHF. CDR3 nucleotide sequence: TGCGCCAGCAAACGACAGGGACTCGACAATTCACCCCTCCACTTT.

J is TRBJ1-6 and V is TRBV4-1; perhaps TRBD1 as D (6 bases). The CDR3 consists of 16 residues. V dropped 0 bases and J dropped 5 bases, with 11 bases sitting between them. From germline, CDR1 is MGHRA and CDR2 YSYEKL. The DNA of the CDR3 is TGCGCCAGCAGCCAAGAACAGGGAAGGAATAATTCACCCCTCCACTTT. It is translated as CASSQEQGRNNSPLHF.

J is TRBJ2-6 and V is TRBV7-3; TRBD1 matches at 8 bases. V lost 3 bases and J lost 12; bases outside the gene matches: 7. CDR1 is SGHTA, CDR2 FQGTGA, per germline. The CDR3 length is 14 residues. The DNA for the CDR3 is TGTGCCAGCAGCTTGGGACAGGCGGGCGGCGTCCTGACTTTC. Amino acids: CASSLGQAGGVLTF.

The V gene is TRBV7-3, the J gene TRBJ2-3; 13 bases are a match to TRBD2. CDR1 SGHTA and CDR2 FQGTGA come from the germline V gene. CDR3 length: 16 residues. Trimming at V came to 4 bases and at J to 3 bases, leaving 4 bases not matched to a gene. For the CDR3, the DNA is TGTGCCAGCAGCTCACTAGCGGGGGGGCCGACAGATACGCAGTATTTT. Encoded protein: CASSSLAGGPTDTQYF. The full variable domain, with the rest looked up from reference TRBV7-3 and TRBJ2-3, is GAGVSQTPSNKVTEKGKYVELRCDPISGHTALYWYRQSLGQGPEFLIYFQGTGAADDSGLPNDRFFAVRPEGSVSTLKIQRTERGDSAVYLCASSSLAGGPTDTQYFGPGTRLTVL.

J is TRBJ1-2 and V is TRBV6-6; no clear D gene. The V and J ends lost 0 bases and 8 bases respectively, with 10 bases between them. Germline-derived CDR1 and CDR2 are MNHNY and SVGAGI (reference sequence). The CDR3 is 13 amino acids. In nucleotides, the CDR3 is TGTGCCAGCAGTTACTCCCCGGGTCGAGGCTACACCTTC. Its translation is CASSYSPGRGYTF.